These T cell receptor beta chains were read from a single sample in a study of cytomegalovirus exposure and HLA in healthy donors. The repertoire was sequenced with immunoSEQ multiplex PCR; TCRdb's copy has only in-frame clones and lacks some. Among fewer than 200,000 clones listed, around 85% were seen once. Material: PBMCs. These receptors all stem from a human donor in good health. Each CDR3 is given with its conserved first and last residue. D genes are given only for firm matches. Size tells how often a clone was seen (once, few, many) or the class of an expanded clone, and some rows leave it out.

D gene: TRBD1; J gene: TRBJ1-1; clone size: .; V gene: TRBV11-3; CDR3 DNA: TGTGCCAGCAGCGGAGGGGGCGCGAGTCCTTTCTTT; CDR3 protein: CASSGGGASPFF
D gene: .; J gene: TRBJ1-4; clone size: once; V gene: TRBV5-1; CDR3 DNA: TGCGCCAGCAGCGTCCAGGGCCTTATGGATGAAAAACTGTTTTTT; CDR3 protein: CASSVQGLMDEKLFF
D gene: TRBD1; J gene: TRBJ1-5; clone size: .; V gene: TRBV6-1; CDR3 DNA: TGTGCCAGCAGTGATGTACTCCGGGACAGTTTGTATAGCAATCAGCCCCAGCATTTT; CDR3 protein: CASSDVLRDSLYSNQPQHF
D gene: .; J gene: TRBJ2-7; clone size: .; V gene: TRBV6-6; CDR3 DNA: TGTGCCAGCATGGAGACCTCTAACTCCTACGAGCAGTACTTC; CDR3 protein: CASMETSNSYEQYF
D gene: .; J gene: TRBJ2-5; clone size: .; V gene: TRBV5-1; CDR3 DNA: TGCGCCAGCAAACAGTTAGAGACCCAGTACTTC; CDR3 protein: CASKQLETQYF
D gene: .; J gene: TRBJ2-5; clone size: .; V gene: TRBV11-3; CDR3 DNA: TGTGCCAGCAGCCGGGAGGGGGCGGGGACCCAGTACTTC; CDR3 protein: CASSREGAGTQYF
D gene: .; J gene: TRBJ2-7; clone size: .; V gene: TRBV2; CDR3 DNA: TGTGCCAGCAGTCGACCCATAACTAACGGCGAGCAGTACTTC; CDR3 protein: CASSRPITNGEQYF
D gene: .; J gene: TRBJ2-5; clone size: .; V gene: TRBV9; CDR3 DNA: TGTGCCAGCAGCGTGGGTGTTGGCGGCCGCCAAGAGACCCAGTACTTC; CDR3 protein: CASSVGVGGRQETQYF
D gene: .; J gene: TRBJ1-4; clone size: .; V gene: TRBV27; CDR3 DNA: TGTGCCAGCAGGGTAGACAGGTCTAATGAAAAACTGTTTTTT; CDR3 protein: CASRVDRSNEKLFF
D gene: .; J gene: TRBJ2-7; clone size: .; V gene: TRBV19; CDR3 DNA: TGTGCCAGTAGTGGGCAGGGGTACGAGCAGTACTTC; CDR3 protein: CASSGQGYEQYF
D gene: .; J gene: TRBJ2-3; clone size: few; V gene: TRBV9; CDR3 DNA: TGTGCCAGCAGCCTGTCTAGCACAGATACGCAGTATTTT; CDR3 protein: CASSLSSTDTQYF
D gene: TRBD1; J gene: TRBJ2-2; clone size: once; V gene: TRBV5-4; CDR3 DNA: TGTGCCAGCAGCCTACGGACAGGGGGGACCGGGGAGCTGTTTTTT; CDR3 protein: CASSLRTGGTGELFF
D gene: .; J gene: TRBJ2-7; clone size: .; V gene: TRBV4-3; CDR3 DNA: TGCGCCAGCAGCCAATTCGTTGCCTACGAGCAGTACTTC; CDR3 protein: CASSQFVAYEQYF
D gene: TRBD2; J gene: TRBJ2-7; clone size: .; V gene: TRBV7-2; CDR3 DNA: TGTGCCAGCAGCTTCTGGCTAGCGGGGGGGAGAGAGCAGTACTTC; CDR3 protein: CASSFWLAGGREQYF
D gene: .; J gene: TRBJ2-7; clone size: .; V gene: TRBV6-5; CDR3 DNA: TGTGCCAGCAGTTACTCACTGAGGCGAACGCACTACGAGCAGTACTTC; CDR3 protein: CASSYSLRRTHYEQYF